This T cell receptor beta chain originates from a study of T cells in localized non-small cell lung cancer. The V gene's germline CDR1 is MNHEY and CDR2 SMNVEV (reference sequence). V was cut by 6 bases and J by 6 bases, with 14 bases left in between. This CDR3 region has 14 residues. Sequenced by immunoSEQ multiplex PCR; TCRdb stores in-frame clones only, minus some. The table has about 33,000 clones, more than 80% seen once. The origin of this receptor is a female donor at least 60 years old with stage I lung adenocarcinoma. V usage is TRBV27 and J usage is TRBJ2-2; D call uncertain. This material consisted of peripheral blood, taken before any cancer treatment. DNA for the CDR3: TGTGCCAGCAGAACCACGGGTCTCCCCGGGGAGCTGTTTTTT. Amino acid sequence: CASRTTGLPGELFF.